These T cell receptor beta chains were read from a single sample in a study of blood T cell repertoires in COVID-19. Measured with immunoSEQ multiplex PCR; TCRdb has only the in-frame clones, and not every one. The data show roughly 110,000 clones, with 84% seen just once and about 4.2% held by the top ten. The material sequenced was peripheral blood. The receptor source for this set is a human donor in a cohort sampled during active COVID-19. CDR3s include the opening cysteine and the closing phenylalanine or tryptophan. The D gene is left open where the match is weak.

CATSDPREGAGYGYTF	TRBD1	TRBV24-1	TRBJ1-2
CASSISGDLYNEQFF	TRBD2	TRBV7-3	TRBJ2-1
CASRLTGGGYNEQFF	TRBD1	TRBV27	TRBJ2-1
CASSEQVNQPQHF	.	TRBV2	TRBJ1-5
CASSQGFSNQPQHF	.	TRBV5-6	TRBJ1-5
CASSKKAGGVNLNEQFF	TRBD2	TRBV5-5	TRBJ2-1
CAWGPMDRMNTEAFF	.	TRBV30	TRBJ1-1
CASSENQGRSGNTIYF	.	TRBV4-1	TRBJ1-3
CASSLSGGYSNQPQHF	.	TRBV28	TRBJ1-5
CASSLSGQSYNSPLHF	.	TRBV19	TRBJ1-6